This T cell receptor beta chain was captured by sequencing in a study of CD8+CD57+ T cells in acquired aplastic anemia. Broader study findings: Patients had around 30 CD8+ CDR3 sequences in common with controls (the shared set).

Genomic DNA constituted the template upon which TCR beta VDJ and CDR3 profiling was performed. MiXCR, run by TCRdb on the reads, gives a single entry per CDR3 protein. The repertoire has 60,000 to 75,000 distinct CDR3 sequences, about 56% of them found once; the top ten carry roughly 2.5%. As to this clonotype: Its antigen is undetermined.

Germline V gene data show CDR1 as SGHVS and CDR2 as FNYEAQ. V was trimmed by 3 bases and J by 0 bases, leaving 6 bases between them. This CDR3 comprises 13 residues. The genes are TRBV7-6 and TRBJ2-7; D gene unclear. This clonotype was obtained from a human donor in good health, serving as a control. The sequencing sample was made of sorted CD4+, CD8+, or CD8+CD57+ T cells (not recorded which) from PBMCs. CDR3 in DNA: TGTGCCAGCAGCTTCTCCAACTCCTACGAGCAGTACTTC. Translated: CASSFSNSYEQYF.